This T cell receptor (beta chain) came from a study of blood T cell repertoires in COVID-19. TCRdb's copy holds only in-frame clones and misses some; the assay was immunoSEQ multiplex PCR. The sample has 150,000 to 200,000 clones; around 90% are singletons. As for this clone: Germline is not matched at one junction end, which may reflect a read error.

The CDR3 is made up of 17 amino acids. CDR1 is SEHNR, CDR2 FQNEAQ, per germline (reference sequence). V gene TRBV7-9 combines with J gene TRBJ1-3; a possible D gene is TRBD1 (5 bases). The source is a man younger than 35 with acute or convalescent COVID-19. Sequences were obtained from peripheral blood. The CDR3 DNA follows: TGTGCCAGCAGCTTGCTACTGACAGAATTTGCTGGGAACACCATATATTTT. Amino acids: CASSLLLTEFAGNTIYF. The whole variable domain, remainder taken from reference TRBV7-9 and TRBJ1-3, is DTGVSQNPRHKITKRGQNVTFRCDPISEHNRLYWYRQTLGQGPEFLTYFQNEAQLEKSRLLSDRFSAERPKGSFSTLEIQRTEQGDSAMYLCASSLLLTEFAGNTIYFGEGSWLTVV.